This passage covers 24 T cell receptor beta chains from one sample sequenced in a study of T cell repertoires in cytomegalovirus infection. TCRdb fed the reads into MiXCR, producing one record per CDR3 protein. This sample has 400,000 to 550,000 distinct CDR3 sequences, with around 11% found just once. Sequencing was done on a sample of PBMCs. These receptor sequences come from a human donor in good health (CMV status not recorded). Some clones in this sample may be carry-over from other donors' samples.

With regard to this clonotype: A much larger clone differs from this one at a single base, so this may be a read error. Written as DNA, the CDR3 is TGTGCCAGCTCTTGTGGCGGGAGACAAGAGACCCAGTACTTC. Amino acids: CASSCGGRQETQYF. The rearrangement joins TRBV6-8 to TRBJ2-5, with 7 bases that match TRBD2. Looked up from germline, CDR1 is MNHGY and CDR2 is SAAAGT. V shed 8 bases and J 2 bases; nucleotides not matched to a gene: 8. The CDR3 runs to 14 residues.

There are a few counts of this clonotype. The genes are TRBV6-5 and TRBJ1-1; D call uncertain. V lost 0 bases and J 4 bases, leaving 15 bases between the germline ends. From germline, CDR1 is MNHEY and CDR2 SVGAGI. The CDR3 covers 16 residues. The CDR3 nucleotides read TGTGCCAGCAGTTACTCATTGTTGGCCACTGGCACTGAAGCTTTCTTT. Translated, it gives CASSYSLLATGTEAFF.

This clonotype has at least ten counts. The chain carries TRBV18 and TRBJ2-1; no clear D gene. The CDR3 sequence is 15 residues long. Deletions cut 3 bases from V and 5 bases from J, with 14 bases between. CDR1 KGHSH and CDR2 LQKENI come from the germline V gene. The CDR3 reads CASSPPSLNNNEQFF. The CDR3 DNA reads TGTGCCAGCTCACCCCCCTCCTTAAACAACAATGAGCAGTTCTTC.

The chain is built from TRBV20-1 and TRBJ1-1, with D unresolved. The CDR3 consists of 12 residues. Germline assignment: CDR1 DFQATT and CDR2 SNEGSKA (reference sequence). Trimming took off 5 bases at V and 0 bases at J, with 7 bases between the two ends. The CDR3 coding sequence is TGCAGTGCTCCCTCCTTGAACACTGAAGCTTTCTTT. This encodes CSAPSLNTEAFF.

This clonotype was seen ten or more times. The chain links TRBV7-9 to TRBJ1-4, with D possibly TRBD1 on 6 matching bases. The CDR3 length is 16 residues. The germline V and J ends were trimmed by 2 bases and 5 bases, with 15 bases remaining between them. Looked up from germline, CDR1 is SEHNR and CDR2 is FQNEAQ (reference sequence). The CDR3 here is CASSLTGRVSNEKLFF. The CDR3 DNA reads as TGTGCCAGCAGCTTAACAGGGAGGGTGAGCAATGAAAAACTGTTTTTT.

In this sample, this clonotype turned up a few times. The chain is built from TRBV5-1 and TRBJ2-3; D may be TRBD1 (6 bases). Germline-derived CDR1 and CDR2 are SGHRS and YFSETQ. With 0 bases removed from V and 10 bases from J, the gap between germline ends came to 15 bases. The CDR3 runs 14 residues. The CDR3 loop reads CASSLDRAKGAQYF. The CDR3 DNA sequence: TGCGCCAGCAGCTTGGACAGGGCCAAAGGGGCGCAGTATTTT.

The chain joins TRBV9 to TRBJ1-5, with D perhaps matching TRBD1 (5 bases). CDR3 length equals 14 residues. V was shortened by 3 bases and J by 5 bases, with 12 bases between the two germline ends. CDR1 and CDR2 from the germline V gene are SGDLS and YYNGEE. CDR3 residues: CASSEGRTYQPQHF. The CDR3 DNA is TGTGCCAGCAGCGAGGGACGGACCTATCAGCCCCAGCATTTT.

For this clonotype: A read error may be the cause here, since a much bigger clone is one base away. The chain has TRBV11-2 and TRBJ2-7; a possible D gene is TRBD2 (5 bases). CDR3 length: 15 amino acids. Trimming took off 0 bases at V and 5 bases at J, with 14 bases between the two ends. Germline CDR1 reads SGHAT; CDR2 reads FQNNGV. CDR3 sequence reads: CASSLDNGRGHEQYF. The CDR3 DNA reads as TGTGCCAGCAGCTTAGATAATGGGAGAGGCCACGAGCAGTACTTC. Full variable domain (outside the CDR3, taken from reference TRBV11-2 and TRBJ2-7): EAGVAQSPRYKIIEKRQSVAFWCNPISGHATLYWYQQILGQGPKLLIQFQNNGVVDDSQLPKDRFSAERLKGVDSTLKIQPAKLEDSAVYLCASSLDNGRGHEQYFGPGTRLTVT.

This clonotype has ten or more counts. This chain joins TRBV15 and TRBJ2-2; possibly TRBD1 for D (5 bases). Per germline, CDR1 LNHNV and CDR2 YYDKDF (reference sequence). Trimming left V 1 base short and J 2 bases short, with 14 bases between. The CDR3 runs 17 residues. CDR3: CATSRVRQLINTGELFF. Here the CDR3 DNA reads TGTGCCACCAGCAGAGTACGACAGCTGATTAACACCGGGGAGCTGTTTTTT.

The table lists this clonotype with many counts. The J gene is TRBJ1-2, the V gene TRBV7-8; TRBD1 agrees at 10 bases. CDR3 size: 15 residues. The trim removed 4 bases at V and 8 bases at J, leaving 10 bases unmatched. Per the germline V gene, CDR1 is SGHVS and CDR2 is FQNEAQ. CDR3 amino acids: CASSSVGTGDGGYTF. The CDR3 DNA follows: TGTGCCAGCAGCTCCGTAGGGACAGGGGATGGAGGCTACACCTTC.

The table lists this clonotype with many counts. The V gene is TRBV7-2, the J gene TRBJ2-1; 9 bases fit TRBD2. CDR3 size: 19 residues. Germline-derived CDR1 and CDR2 are SGHTA and FQGNSA. V was clipped by 5 bases and J by 0 bases; unmatched bases: 14. The CDR3 sequence: CASSLRGGGARFSYNEQFF. The CDR3 region has the DNA TGTGCCAGCAGCCTGAGGGGCGGGGGGGCCAGGTTCTCCTACAATGAGCAGTTCTTC. The full variable domain, rest sourced from reference TRBV7-2 and TRBJ2-1, is GAGVSQSPSNKVTEKGKDVELRCDPISGHTALYWYRQSLGQGLEFLIYFQGNSAPDKSGLPSDRFSAERTGGSVSTLTIQRTQQEDSAVYLCASSLRGGGARFSYNEQFFGPGTRLTVL.

This clonotype came up many times. The chain is built from TRBV28 and TRBJ1-2, with 10 nucleotides matching TRBD1. The CDR3 spans 17 residues. V gave up 5 bases and J gave up 4 bases; unmatched junction bases: 13. CDR1 is MDHEN, CDR2 SYDVKM, per germline. The CDR3 coding sequence is TGTGCCAGCAGTAGTTCACCCGGACAGGGGGACGCCTATGGCTACACCTTC. It codes for CASSSSPGQGDAYGYTF.

This clonotype was picked up many times. This sequence joins TRBV7-9 and TRBJ1-2; D is undetermined. This CDR3 is 11 amino acids long. Trimming removed 5 bases at V and 5 bases at J, with 6 bases between. The germline V gene encodes CDR1 SEHNR and CDR2 FQNEAQ (reference sequence). As DNA, the CDR3 is TGTGCCAGCAGCAGCGAGTATGGCTACACCTTC. Amino acids: CASSSEYGYTF. Full variable domain (remainder filled in from reference TRBV7-9 and TRBJ1-2): DTGVSQNPRHKITKRGQNVTFRCDPISEHNRLYWYRQTLGQGPEFLTYFQNEAQLEKSRLLSDRFSAERPKGSFSTLEIQRTEQGDSAMYLCASSSEYGYTFGSGTRLTVV.

This clonotype was counted ten times or more. The genes are TRBV5-6 and TRBJ1-1, with no clear D. The V gene's germline CDR1 is SGHDT and CDR2 YYEEEE. CDR3 length: 14 amino acids. The ends were cut back, 1 base at V and 0 bases at J, with 7 bases in the middle. The CDR3 DNA is TGTGCCAGCAGCTTGAGTCTCATGAACACTGAAGCTTTCTTT. It codes for CASSLSLMNTEAFF.

This clonotype was observed at least ten times. The chain uses TRBV6-5 and TRBJ1-1; 7 bases fit TRBD1. Per the germline V gene, CDR1 is MNHEY and CDR2 is SVGAGI. V shed 1 base, J shed 6 bases, and the junction held 11 bases outside the gene matches. The CDR3 contains 16 residues. This CDR3 reads CASSYFGQVGQAEAFF. The DNA of the CDR3 is TGTGCCAGCAGTTACTTTGGACAGGTCGGGCAGGCTGAAGCTTTCTTT.

This clonotype was found many times. The chain couples TRBV30 to TRBJ1-1; possibly TRBD1 for D (5 bases). The CDR3 has 13 residues. V shed 5 bases and J shed 3 bases, with 13 bases lying between them. Germline loops: CDR1 GTSNPN, CDR2 SVGIG (reference sequence). CDR3 sequence reads: CAWCLGLDTEAFF. CDR3 bases: TGTGCCTGGTGTCTGGGACTGGACACTGAAGCTTTCTTT.

This clonotype was recorded many times. This chain links TRBV20-1 with TRBJ1-1, with D uncertain. CDR3 length: 15 residues. CDR1 and CDR2 (germline): DFQATT, SNEGSKA (reference sequence). Trimming took 6 bases from V and 3 from J, leaving 20 bases between them. The CDR3 DNA sequence: TGCAGTGCCAGAACACCGGGGATTTTGGACACTGAAGCTTTCTTT. Translated: CSARTPGILDTEAFF.

This clonotype has ten or more counts. V is TRBV6-6 and J is TRBJ2-3; 14 positions match TRBD2. Germline CDR1 and CDR2: MNHNY and SVGAGI (reference sequence). The CDR3 covers 18 residues. Trimming at V came to 2 bases and at J to 0 bases, leaving 4 bases not matched to a gene. The CDR3 sequence is CASSYGTSGGLSTDTQYF. In nucleotides, the CDR3 is TGTGCCAGCAGTTACGGGACTAGCGGGGGTTTAAGCACAGATACGCAGTATTTT.

Only a few counts were recorded for this clonotype. This rearrangement joins TRBV11-2 to TRBJ2-5; 9 bases are a match to TRBD1. The germline CDR1 and CDR2 sequences are SGHAT and FQNNGV. The CDR3 covers 15 residues. V lost 5 bases and J lost 4; bases outside the gene matches: 8. The CDR3 DNA is TGTGCCAGCAGCATCGGACAGGGGAGCTCAGAGACCCAGTACTTC. It yields the protein CASSIGQGSSETQYF.

Ten or more counts support this clonotype. CDR3: CASSLEMVPYEQYF. DNA for the CDR3: TGTGCCAGCAGCTTAGAAATGGTACCTTACGAGCAGTACTTC. The chain recombines TRBV7-9 with TRBJ2-7; no clear D gene. This CDR3 contains 14 residues. V was trimmed by 1 base and J by 4 bases, leaving 11 bases between them. CDR1 is SEHNR and CDR2 is FQNEAQ in the germline V gene (reference sequence).

This clonotype was seen a few times. The V gene is TRBV9, the J gene TRBJ2-3, with 11 positions matching TRBD2. J was trimmed by 5 bases and V by 0 bases; bases with no gene match: 5. In germline, CDR1 is SGDLS, CDR2 YYNGEE. There are 16 residues in the CDR3. The DNA of the CDR3 is TGTGCCAGCAGCGTAGTGGAAACTAGCGGGGGAGATACGCAGTATTTT. This translates into CASSVVETSGGDTQYF.

This clonotype occurred many times. The genes are TRBV6-5 and TRBJ2-1; D unclear. The germline gives CDR1 MNHEY, CDR2 SVGAGI. V was pared by 0 bases and J by 7 bases, with 7 bases between. CDR3 length: 13 residues. This CDR3 is CASSYSQSNEQFF. CDR3 sequence (DNA): TGTGCCAGCAGTTACTCACAGTCGAATGAGCAGTTCTTC.

This clonotype was counted ten times or more. This chain links TRBV7-8 with TRBJ2-1; D is unresolved. V was pared by 8 bases and J by 3 bases, with 17 bases between. CDR1 and CDR2 (germline): SGHVS, FQNEAQ. The CDR3 totals 15 residues. The CDR3 DNA reads as TGTGCCAGCGGTCTAATTGCGGACCTCTACAATGAGCAGTTCTTC. The encoded protein is CASGLIADLYNEQFF. Filled out from reference TRBV7-8 and TRBJ2-1, the complete variable domain reads GAGVSQSPRYKVAKRGQDVALRCDPISGHVSLFWYQQALGQGPEFLTYFQNEAQLDKSGLPSDRFFAERPEGSVSTLKIQRTQQEDSAVYLCASGLIADLYNEQFFGPGTRLTVL.

This clonotype showed up many times. The chain is built from TRBV5-1 and TRBJ2-7; D remains ambiguous. Germline V gene sequence: CDR1 SGHRS, CDR2 YFSETQ. Trimming removed 1 base at V and 2 bases at J, with 13 bases between. The CDR3 is made up of 15 amino acids. CDR3 coding DNA: TGCGCCAGCAGCTTGACCCACAGAGATACCTACGAGCAGTACTTC. Amino acid sequence: CASSLTHRDTYEQYF.